This entry features one T cell receptor beta chain sequence. The target of this receptor is not known. The record has no base qualities; no much larger clone is one base away. The germline V gene yields KGHSH for CDR1 and LQKENI for CDR2. The CDR3 runs 19 amino acids, cysteine and phenylalanine included. The DNA shown is the 57-base CDR3, in frame from base 1. Compared with germline, V lacks 3 bases and J lacks 4 bases; bases without a gene match: 16. Whole blood was collected in K2EDTA tubes by collaborating institutions according to the institutions' own protocols. Collaborator samples were shipped for TCRbeta analysis as frozen whole blood, isolated PBMCs, or DNA extracted from either sample type. This record comes from a study of blood T cell repertoires in COVID-19 (dated by TCRdb to about 2020). The study in broad terms: Samples from collaborators originated in the United States, Italy and Spain and spanned both the acute and convalescent phases of COVID-19. The prospective study material was composed of cDNA or gDNA derived from T cells, B-cell-depleted T cells, or PBMCs. Subjects who had been exposed to COVID-19, were actively infected with it, or had recovered from it provided the deeply sampled blood TCRbeta repertoires that made up the dataset. The repertoires were released in a freely available public database meant as a resource for research on the immune response to SARS-CoV-2. Samples were obtained from the ongoing ImmuneRACE study (first 160 participants) and from about 1,300 subjects provided by 6 global collaborators. A de-identified subject ID, COVID-19 status, age in years and sex were almost always included in the sample metadata. Where HLA class I and class II types were available, the types were taken from metadata supplied by the sample provider, not from assay-based typing. The full study reports these points: The quantity of clinical and demographic metadata differed by source and by participant and was supplied without curation.

TCRbeta CDR3 regions were amplified from genomic DNA using the immunoSEQ Assay, a bias-controlled multiplex PCR. The source study handled its data this way. Nucleated cell counts per sample were estimated from amplification of reference gene primers within the assay. To quantify the absolute abundance of each unique TCRbeta CDR3 rearrangement, sequence reads were collapsed and filtered. For each sample, productive Simpson clonality was calculated by taking the square root of Simpson's diversity index across productive rearrangements. What TCRdb holds here is the immuneACCESS table cut down to in-frame rearrangements. Part of the clones is not present; checked against another copy, under half of the missing clones reflect an unresolved V gene, and the others are unexplained. That table is the source of V, J and clone size, and D and trimming were worked out from the DNA. This sample lists tens of thousands of clones; around 83% were detected once. Together, the top ten hold over 4.5% of the sample.

Material: peripheral blood. The rearranged chain carries TRBV18 and TRBJ2-3; the central 10 bases match TRBD1. The clonotype originates from a man aged 80 or over with acute or convalescent COVID-19. The sequence in DNA is TGTGCCAGCTCACCCCGGGACAGGGGAACGAGACTCACTCCAGATACGCAGTATTTT. This yields the protein CASSPRDRGTRLTPDTQYF. When the CDR3 is completed using the reference TRBV18 and TRBJ2-3 genes on either side, the full variable domain is NAGVMQNPRHLVRRRGQEARLRCSPMKGHSHVYWYRQLPEEGLKFMVYLQKENIIDESGMPKERFSAEFPKEGPSILRIQQVVRGDSAAYFCASSPRDRGTRLTPDTQYFGPGTRLTVL.